These 23 T cell receptor beta chains came from one sample sequenced in a study of blood T cells in healthy people across ages. A J-beta primer mix and a sample-barcoded 5' primer were used in a second PCR of roughly 6 to 11 cycles. TCRdb re-analysed the 5' RACE reads in MiXCR, keeping a single row per CDR3 protein. This table holds approximately 800,000 distinct CDR3 sequences, less than 80% found once. Sequences were obtained from blood. The receptors stem from a man aged 30-40 years in good health.

This clonotype was recorded a few times. The chain joins TRBV7-2 to TRBJ1-2, with D possibly TRBD1 on 5 matching bases. Per the germline V gene, CDR1 is SGHTA and CDR2 is FQGNSA. This CDR3 has 15 amino acids. Trimming removed 2 bases at V and 1 base at J, with 11 bases between. The CDR3, as DNA: TGTGCCAGCAGCTTAAGTACGGGGGATAACTATGGCTACACCTTC. This sequence encodes CASSLSTGDNYGYTF.

The CDR3 DNA reads TGTGCCAGCAGGATTGGGACGAACGGGGCCAACGTCCTGACTTTC. Its protein product is CASRIGTNGANVLTF. The V call is TRBV2, the J call TRBJ2-6; D is tentatively TRBD1 or TRBD2 (5 bases each). Deletions cut 6 bases from V and 4 bases from J, with 13 bases between. Germline CDR1 reads SNHLY; CDR2 reads FYNNEI. This CDR3 is 15 amino acids long.

The chain carries TRBV28 and TRBJ1-6; 8 bases are a match to TRBD1. Germline V CDR1 and CDR2: MDHEN, SYDVKM. CDR3 length: 15 residues. V lost 3 bases, J lost 7 bases, and 5 bases stayed unmatched. DNA of the CDR3: TGTGCCAGCAGTTTGTTCGGACAGGGAAATTCACCCCTCCACTTT. Its translation: CASSLFGQGNSPLHF. Supplemented by reference TRBV28 and TRBJ1-6, the full variable domain reads DVKVTQSSRYLVKRTGEKVFLECVQDMDHENMFWYRQDPGLGLRLIYFSYDVKMKEKGDIPEGYSVSREKKERFSLILESASTNQTSMYLCASSLFGQGNSPLHFGNGTRLTVT.

The V and J genes are TRBV2 and TRBJ2-1, with D possibly being TRBD2 (7 bases). CDR1 is SNHLY, CDR2 FYNNEI, per germline. This CDR3 spans 14 amino acids. Trimming took 7 bases from V and 3 from J, leaving 13 bases between them. The CDR3 loop reads CASTTGGGYNEQFF. The CDR3 coding sequence is TGTGCCAGCACGACGGGGGGCGGCTACAATGAGCAGTTCTTC.

V usage is TRBV5-5 and J usage is TRBJ1-1; the D is unclear. The V end lost 4 bases, the J end lost 6 bases, and 16 bases lay between the germline ends. Germline V gene data show CDR1 as SGHKS and CDR2 as YYEKEE (reference sequence). The CDR3 runs to 14 residues. In DNA form, the CDR3 reads TGTGCCAGCAGCCCAAGGGTGGGTGAAGCTGAAGCTTTCTTT. This sequence encodes CASSPRVGEAEAFF.

The chain has TRBV20-1 and TRBJ2-7; the D gene is possibly TRBD1 (6 bases). CDR3 length equals 14 residues. Trimming took off 4 bases at V and 7 bases at J, with 20 bases between the two ends. CDR1 is DFQATT, CDR2 SNEGSKA, per germline (reference sequence). The CDR3 is CSATGARYRDEQYF. The CDR3 DNA reads as TGCAGTGCTACCGGGGCTCGGTACAGGGATGAGCAGTACTTC.

This chain links TRBV27 with TRBJ2-1; 9 nucleotides agree with TRBD2. CDR1 is MNHEY, CDR2 SMNVEV, per germline (reference sequence). V shed 6 bases and J 5 bases; nucleotides not matched to a gene: 11. The CDR3 extends over 16 amino acids. CDR3 amino acids: CASSLGTRGGNNEQFF. As DNA, the CDR3 is TGTGCCAGCAGCTTAGGTACGCGGGGGGGCAACAATGAGCAGTTCTTC.

The chain has TRBV12-3 or TRBV12-4 and TRBJ2-1, with unresolved D. V lost 7 bases and J 5 bases, leaving 15 bases between the germline ends. This CDR3 is built from 14 residues. CDR3: CASTLRLYDNEQFF. The DNA for the CDR3 is TGTGCCAGCACCTTGAGGCTTTACGACAATGAGCAGTTCTTC.

This clonotype has only a few counts. This rearrangement joins TRBV18 to TRBJ2-7, with 8 nucleotides matching TRBD1. CDR3 size: 15 residues. Germline loops: CDR1 KGHSH, CDR2 LQKENI. Trimming took 3 bases from V and 3 from J; bases not matched to a gene: 7. CDR3 residues: CASSPSTTGVYEQYF. DNA of the CDR3: TGTGCCAGCTCACCCTCCACGACAGGGGTCTACGAGCAGTACTTC.

This rearrangement joins TRBV10-3 to TRBJ2-3, with 10 bases that match TRBD2. The J segment lost 4 bases and the V segment lost 0 bases, leaving 4 bases of the junction unmatched. Germline CDR1 is ENHRY and CDR2 is SYGVKD. The CDR3 totals 16 residues. CDR3 sequence reads: CAISESSGGAPDTQYF. The CDR3 region has the DNA TGTGCCATCAGTGAGTCCAGCGGGGGGGCCCCAGATACGCAGTATTTT.

This clonotype was picked up many times. The J gene is TRBJ2-3, the V gene TRBV4-3, with D unclear. Trimming shortened V by 3 bases and J by 3 bases, and 13 bases separated the two germline ends. The CDR3 consists of 15 residues. Germline CDR1 reads LGHNA; CDR2 reads YSLEER. The CDR3 DNA is TGCGCCAGCAGCCAGCGGTGGGTGCTGACAGATACGCAGTATTTT. Protein product: CASSQRWVLTDTQYF.

The chain combines TRBV2 with TRBJ2-5; possible D gene TRBD1, 5 bases. V lost 5 bases to trimming and J lost 5 bases, with 12 bases between them. Per germline, CDR1 SNHLY and CDR2 FYNNEI. CDR3 length equals 13 residues. The CDR3 here is CASSKGVRETQYF. CDR3 nucleotides: TGTGCCAGCAGTAAAGGGGTGCGGGAGACCCAGTACTTC.

The chain is built from TRBV7-9 and TRBJ2-1; the match to TRBD2 covers 7 bases. This CDR3 has 13 amino acids. Germline V gene lookup returns CDR1 SEHNR and CDR2 FQNEAQ (reference sequence). V lost 8 bases to trimming and J lost 8 bases; unmatched junction nucleotides: 9. Here the CDR3 DNA reads TGTGCCAGCGTACCGGGGGGATATTATGAGCAGTTCTTC. It is translated as CASVPGGYYEQFF.

This chain joins TRBV12-5 and TRBJ2-2, with a tentative D call TRBD2 (6 bases). The CDR3 runs 12 residues. V shed 8 bases and J shed 7 bases, with 11 bases lying between them. Germline CDR1 LGHNT, CDR2 FRNRAP. The CDR3 protein is CASKGGDGELFF. As DNA, the CDR3 is TGTGCTAGTAAGGGAGGAGACGGGGAGCTGTTTTTT.

The V and J genes are TRBV29-1 and TRBJ2-7, with D possibly TRBD1 on 6 matching bases. The CDR3 contains 13 residues. The ends were cut back, 4 bases at V and 4 bases at J, with 14 bases in the middle. Germline V gene sequence: CDR1 SQVTM, CDR2 ANQGSEA. CDR3: CSVGQVGRYEQYF. The CDR3 nucleotides are TGCAGCGTTGGACAGGTTGGGAGATACGAGCAGTACTTC.

The gene calls are TRBV6-5 and TRBJ1-4, with TRBD1 matching over 7 bases. J lost 7 bases, V lost 0 bases, and 11 bases had no gene match. CDR1 is MNHEY and CDR2 is SVGAGI in the germline V gene. CDR3 length: 17 residues. CDR3 region: CASSYSSRQGVVEKLFF. Here the CDR3 DNA reads TGTGCCAGCAGTTACTCCAGCCGGCAGGGGGTTGTTGAAAAACTGTTTTTT.

The chain couples TRBV30 to TRBJ1-5; no clear D. Trimming took 3 bases from V and 2 from J, leaving 11 bases between them. CDR1 is GTSNPN, CDR2 SVGIG, per germline (reference sequence). The CDR3 runs 14 residues. DNA for the CDR3: TGTGCCTGGAGGTTCGGGGATGGCAATCAGCCCCAGCATTTT. Protein sequence: CAWRFGDGNQPQHF.

This clonotype has at least ten counts. The chain joins TRBV3-1 to TRBJ2-3, with no clear D. This CDR3 is 14 amino acids long. V shed 1 base and J shed 2 bases, with 7 bases lying between them. Looked up from germline, CDR1 is LGHDT and CDR2 is YNNKEL (reference sequence). CDR3 amino acids: CASSQGFLTDTQYF. CDR3 bases: TGTGCCAGCAGCCAAGGTTTTCTCACAGATACGCAGTATTTT.

The chain couples TRBV10-3 to TRBJ2-1, with 11 bases fitting TRBD1. The CDR3 length is 14 residues. V was pared by 6 bases and J by 5 bases, with 3 bases of the junction left unmatched. The V gene's germline CDR1 is ENHRY and CDR2 SYGVKD. CDR3 residues: CAISPGQGDNEQFF. CDR3 coding DNA: TGTGCCATCAGCCCGGGACAGGGGGACAATGAGCAGTTCTTC.

The chain couples TRBV6-2 or TRBV6-3 to TRBJ2-3; D may be TRBD1 (6 bases). CDR1 and CDR2 (germline): MNHEY, SVGEGT. The length of the CDR3 is 15 residues. V dropped 7 bases and J dropped 4 bases, with 18 bases sitting between them. CDR3 in amino acids: CASTTRQGRADTQYF. The CDR3 DNA sequence: TGTGCCAGCACCACCAGGCAGGGGCGCGCAGATACGCAGTATTTT.

J is TRBJ2-1 and V is TRBV28, with 8 bases that match TRBD2. Trimming at V came to 2 bases and at J to 4 bases, leaving 7 bases not matched to a gene. This CDR3 contains 16 residues. In germline, CDR1 is MDHEN, CDR2 SYDVKM. DNA of the CDR3: TGTGCCAGCAGTTTAGAGGCCGGGGGGGTGTACAATGAGCAGTTCTTC. Its protein product is CASSLEAGGVYNEQFF.

The V and J genes are TRBV10-3 and TRBJ2-7, with D perhaps matching TRBD1 (5 bases). Between the trimmed V and J ends, which lost 11 bases and 0 bases, there was a span of 17 bases. CDR3 length equals 14 residues. The germline gives CDR1 ENHRY, CDR2 SYGVKD. CDR3 loop: CAVQGDVSSYEQYF. As DNA, the CDR3 is TGTGCCGTCCAAGGGGATGTCTCCTCCTACGAGCAGTACTTC.

V usage is TRBV12-3 or TRBV12-4 and J usage is TRBJ1-4; possible D gene TRBD1, 6 bases. Trimming left V 6 bases short and J 8 bases short, with 16 bases between. The CDR3 is 14 residues long. The DNA for the CDR3 is TGTGCCAGCAGCCGGGGACATTCCGGGGAAAAACTGTTTTTT. Protein: CASSRGHSGEKLFF.